The clone carrying this T cell receptor beta chain was seen a handful of times. TCRdb ran MiXCR on the 5' RACE reads and lists one entry per CDR3 protein. In the table there are 170,000 or so distinct CDR3 sequences, 5.5% to 8% of which are singletons. These data originate in a study of T cells after yellow fever vaccination. V was pared by 1 base and J by 0 bases, with 2 bases of the junction left unmatched. CDR1 is SGHVS, CDR2 FNYEAQ, per germline. The CDR3 runs 16 residues. The V and J genes are TRBV7-6 and TRBJ2-2, with 7 bases fitting TRBD1. The origin of this receptor is a young man who received the YFV17D yellow fever vaccine. The source material was CD4+ T cells sorted from PBMCs, sampled on the day of the first yellow fever vaccination. The CDR3 bases are TGTGCCAGCAGCTTAGGGCAGGGGGCGAACACCGGGGAGCTGTTTTTT. Translated, it gives CASSLGQGANTGELFF.